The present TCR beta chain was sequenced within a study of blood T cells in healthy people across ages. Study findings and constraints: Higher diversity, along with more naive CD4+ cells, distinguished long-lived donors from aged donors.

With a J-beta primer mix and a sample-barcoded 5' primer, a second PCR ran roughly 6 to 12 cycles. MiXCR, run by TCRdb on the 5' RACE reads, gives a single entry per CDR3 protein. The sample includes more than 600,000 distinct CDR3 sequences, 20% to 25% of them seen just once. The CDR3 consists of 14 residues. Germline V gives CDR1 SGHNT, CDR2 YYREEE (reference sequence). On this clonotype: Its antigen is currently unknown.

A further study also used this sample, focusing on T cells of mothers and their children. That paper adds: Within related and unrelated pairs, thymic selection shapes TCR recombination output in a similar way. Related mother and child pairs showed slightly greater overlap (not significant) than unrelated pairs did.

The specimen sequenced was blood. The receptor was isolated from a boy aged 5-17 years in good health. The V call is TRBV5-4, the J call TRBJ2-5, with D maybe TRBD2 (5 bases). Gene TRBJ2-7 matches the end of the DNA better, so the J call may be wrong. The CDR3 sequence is CASSAPGLSYEQYF. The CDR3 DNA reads TGTGCCAGCAGCGCACCGGGATTATCCTACGAGCAGTACTTC.